This T cell receptor (beta chain) is from a study of Ad26.COV2.S vaccination and SARS-CoV-2 variants (dated by TCRdb to the early 2020s). Notes on the research overall: Vaccine-arm donors came from COV1001, a multicentre, randomized, double-blind, placebo-controlled phase I-IIa trial of Ad26.COV2.S in healthy adults. Ad26.COV2.S was administered intramuscularly at a dose of 5x10^10 or 1x10^11 viral particles, either as one shot or as two shots given 56 days apart. TCRbeta repertoire sequencing served as the tool for gauging how specific and how broad the SARS-CoV-2-reactive T cell receptors were following Ad26.COV2.S vaccination. A total of around 32 samples were included in the TCR-sequenced set, comprising around 19 Ad26.COV2.S vaccine recipients, 5 placebo recipients and 8 SARS-CoV-2 convalescent individuals. Participants in the trial were split at random into five groups of five each, receiving low-dose or high-dose Ad26.COV2.S once or twice, or else placebo on both occasions. Investigators remained blinded to trial group allocation during experiments and outcome assessment. Paper-wide results and their limitations: Comparable non-spike TCR breadth was observed between vaccine and placebo recipients, consistent with only spike being contained in the vaccine. Comparing responses between vaccine doses or regimens was not something the study was powered to do. Compared with placebo recipients, Ad26.COV2.S recipients showed higher spike-specific TCR breadth (P = 0.0014). Substantial breadth of spike-specific CD8+ and CD4+ T cell responses was reported after vaccination. The authors noted that total T cell responses may have been underestimated by the TCR breadth and depth analyses.

Comment on this clone: Its antigen is not yet known. No base quality values were provided; no much bigger clone lies one nucleotide off.

The immunoSEQ Assay was used to sequence TCRbeta CDR3 regions. After extraction, genomic DNA underwent amplification by bias-controlled multiplex PCR, followed by high-throughput sequencing. Per the original workflow: To quantify the absolute abundance of each unique TCRbeta CDR3 region, sequences were collapsed and filtered. T cell fraction was estimated by normalization of TCRbeta template counts to usable DNA, with usable DNA being measured through amplification of reference genes present in all nucleated cells. Repertoire TCRs were annotated as SARS-CoV-2-specific by exact matching of V gene, CDR3 amino acid sequence and J gene to a known reactive TCR set. MIRA supplied the reference SARS-CoV-2 TCR set, which was filtered for enrichment in COVID-19-positive ImmuneCODE repertoires so that public or cross-reactive TCRs were removed. Using the MIRA antigens, annotated TCRs were further analysed by specific ORF or by position within an ORF. Breadth was defined as annotated unique rearrangements over total unique productive rearrangements; depth was the summed frequency of those rearrangements. Two-sided Wilcoxon rank-sum tests were used to compare TCR breadth between groups. TCRdb obtained this table from immuneACCESS and retained in-frame rearrangements with V and J assigned. These tables miss some clones; where compared with another copy, unresolved V genes account for less than half of the shortfall, and the remainder is unexplained. The DNA gave D and trimming, while V, J and clone size come from that table. This sample holds hundreds of thousands of clones; around 88% were observed only once. The ten biggest clones cover around 4.5% of the sample.

Interpreted using the paper, the treatment or condition label stands for: 19 received Ad26.COV2.S at low or high dose, single or two shots; roughly five received placebo; per-sample allocation not given. Repertoires of vaccine and placebo recipients were sequenced from samples collected on day 63 after the first injection. Cohort 1b enrolled fewer than 30 adults aged 18-55 years at a single site in Boston, USA, between 29 July and 7 August 2020. Ad26.COV2.S was a replication-incompetent adenovirus type 26 vector expressing a prefusion-stabilized SARS-CoV-2 spike protein from the original Wuhan strain. The CDR3, cysteine through phenylalanine, is 15 amino acids long. Just CDR3 DNA is preserved here, 45 bases in frame from base 1. Sequences SGHAT (CDR1) and FQNNGV (CDR2) are obtained from the germline V gene. Cut back by 4 bases and 1 base, the V and J ends lie 14 bases apart.

The V and J genes are TRBV11-2 and TRBJ2-7, and TRBD2 may be the D gene, going by 6 matching bases. The clonotype comes from a person between 18 and 65 years old who received the Ad26.COV2.S COVID-19 vaccine or a placebo. The specimen comprised peripheral blood, sampled in a trial of Ad26.COV2.S vaccine versus placebo. The CDR3 sequence is CASSSIRTTSYEQYF. Here is the DNA: TGTGCCAGCAGCTCAATTCGGACTACTTCCTACGAGCAGTACTTC. This CDR3, with the reference TRBV11-2 and TRBJ2-7 proteins standing in past its ends, gives the full variable domain EAGVAQSPRYKIIEKRQSVAFWCNPISGHATLYWYQQILGQGPKLLIQFQNNGVVDDSQLPKDRFSAERLKGVDSTLKIQPAKLEDSAVYLCASSSIRTTSYEQYFGPGTRLTVT.